This T cell receptor (beta chain) is from a study of cytomegalovirus exposure and HLA in healthy donors. Study conclusions and caveats: Rare sequences made up most TCRs, while some public TCRs were found in many donors. It was reported that TCR beta sequences correctly inferred the HLA-A and HLA-B alleles for most subjects.

Researchers ran the PCR with 60 Vbeta and 13 Jbeta primers. Assay: immunoSEQ multiplex PCR; the TCRdb copy retains only in-frame clones and omits some. The sample yields 150,000 to 200,000 clones, around three quarters seen once. As concerns this clone: No antigen is known for it.

V dropped 2 bases and J dropped 4 bases, with 5 bases sitting between them. There are 12 residues in the CDR3. CDR1 is SQVTM, CDR2 ANQGSEA, per germline. This TCR came from a woman aged 50 to 60 in good health and CMV-seronegative. The sequenced material came from PBMCs. This sequence joins TRBV29-1 and TRBJ2-2; D gene unclear. The CDR3 nucleotides read TGCAGCGTTGAACGCGCCACCGGGGAGCTGTTTTTT. It translates to CSVERATGELFF.